This T cell receptor beta chain was recorded in a study of vaccination and CD4 T cells after COVID-19 (dated by TCRdb to 2021 to 2024). Describing the broader study: Convalescent patients had a positive SARS-CoV-2 result on nasal swab PCR, and of these patients, fewer than ten had mild disease and one had severe disease. Post-COVID blood samples from convalescent patients were collected a median of roughly 100 days after diagnosis, with a range of about 35 to 180 days. Two doses of either the Pfizer-BioNTech BNT162b2 vaccine (n=8) or the Moderna mRNA-1273 vaccine (n=2) were administered to participants. Post-vaccine blood samples were taken a median of roughly 72 days after the second vaccine dose, with a range of about 12 to 250 days. In the convalescent cohort there were six males and four females, among whom were two Hispanic individuals, seven Caucasians, two Asians and one multiracial person. For a few convalescent patients, samples were collected at an early post-vaccination timepoint (day 14) as well as at a late post-vaccination timepoint (days 161 to 241). In ten to eleven COVID-19 convalescent patients and a handful of infection-naive healthy vaccine recipients, the spike-specific CD4+ TCR repertoire before mRNA vaccination was compared with the repertoire after mRNA vaccination.

Study-wide conclusions, independent of this receptor: Although the median number of SARS-CoV-2-reactive clonotypes went up from roughly 23 after infection to 38 after vaccination, the increase was not significant. In convalescent patients, a median roughly 86% of post-vaccine SARS-CoV-2-reactive clones were detected only after vaccination, suggesting vaccine-specific priming. Only a relatively small number of convalescent patients were included in the study, and early timepoints following natural infection were not analyzed. Of the vaccine-specific clones found in convalescent patients, nearly all (304 of 307) were mono-reactive for SARS-CoV-2 spike instead of being cross-reactive with common cold coronaviruses.

A note on this clonotype: Its antigen has not been determined. Base quality data are lacking; no much larger clone is found one base away.

The label giving this sample's time point can be read as: late sampling 161 to 241 days after vaccination in a few convalescent patients. The convalescent patients' positive SARS-CoV-2 PCR tests were from March to December 2020, which was before the Alpha, Beta and Delta variants emerged in the United States. Ficoll-Paque Plus gradient centrifugation was used to isolate PBMCs from whole blood, and the isolated PBMCs were then either used fresh or cryopreserved at -140C. Library method: PCR. The listed sequencing device is Illumina iSeq 100. In the source study's methods: Non-productive sequences were filtered out, and CDR3s that did not start with C, did not end with F or W, or were shorter than 7 amino acids were discarded. Similarity between CDR3 sequences was evaluated in R version 3.6.1 using Levenshtein distances (stringdist) and unrooted phylogenetic trees (ape). TCRdb redid the processing of the public reads, applying fastp at Q25 and MiXCR, and retained in-frame beta chains. Every CDR3 protein is listed once, alongside the most common genes and DNA of its rows. None of the V and J calls come from the authors' own analysis; TCRdb made them. The sample data list some 33,000 distinct CDR3 sequences, and 36% of these were observed just once. The top ten clones comprise roughly 5.9% of the sample.

CDR1 and CDR2, looked up from the germline V gene, are MRHNA and SNTAGT. There are 14 amino acids in the CDR3, from cysteine to phenylalanine inclusive. Only CDR3 DNA remains: 42 bases, in frame from the first base. At the junction V is shortened by 7 bases and J by 5 bases; bases outside the gene matches: 6. The chain joins TRBV6-4 to TRBJ1-5; 9 bases in the middle match TRBD1. Sequencing was performed on CD4+ T cells from blood, taken about 7 months after SARS-CoV-2 vaccination. The sequence came from a human donor who had recovered from COVID-19. The nucleotide sequence reads as follows: TGTGCCAGCAAAGACAGGGGGTGGGATCAGCCCCAGCATTTT. Its protein reads: CASKDRGWDQPQHF.